A selection of T cell receptor beta chains follows, all from one sample in a study of identifying expanded T cells in peripheral blood. Measured with immunoSEQ multiplex PCR; TCRdb has only the in-frame clones, and not every one. The sample has around 60,000 clones; around 83% are singletons. Sequenced sample: blood. Every receptor here comes from a person between 18 and 75 years old in good health. Both conserved end residues are part of each CDR3. D genes are given only for firm matches. Some rows mark clone size as missing; the rest say once, few, many or name a class of expanded clone.

cdr3_aa: CASSFGTGHTEAFF
cdr3_nt: TGTGCCAGCAGCTTCGGGACAGGTCACACTGAAGCTTTCTTT
cdr3_length: 14
clone_size: -
j_call: TRBJ1-1
v_call: TRBV7-6
d_call: TRBD1

cdr3_aa: CASIGQGQETQYF
cdr3_nt: TGTGCCAGCATAGGACAGGGACAAGAGACCCAGTACTTC
cdr3_length: 13
clone_size: few
j_call: TRBJ2-5
v_call: TRBV7-9
d_call: TRBD1

cdr3_aa: CASSSGGGDVHEQFF
cdr3_nt: TGCGCCAGCAGCTCCGGCGGGGGGGATGTCCATGAGCAGTTCTTC
cdr3_length: 15
clone_size: -
j_call: TRBJ2-1
v_call: TRBV5-1
d_call: TRBD2

cdr3_aa: CASSFGGSQGGEAFF
cdr3_nt: TGTGCCAGCAGCTTCGGGGGATCCCAGGGCGGTGAAGCTTTCTTT
cdr3_length: 15
clone_size: -
j_call: TRBJ1-1
v_call: TRBV7-8
d_call: -

cdr3_aa: CASRGTGGDQETQYF
cdr3_nt: TGTGCCAGCAGAGGGACAGGGGGAGACCAAGAGACCCAGTACTTC
cdr3_length: 15
clone_size: -
j_call: TRBJ2-5
v_call: TRBV7-2
d_call: TRBD1

cdr3_aa: CASSQALRPVNTGELFF
cdr3_nt: TGCGCCAGCAGCCAAGCACTGCGGCCGGTGAACACCGGGGAGCTGTTTTTT
cdr3_length: 17
clone_size: few
j_call: TRBJ2-2
v_call: TRBV4-1
d_call: -

cdr3_aa: CASSLGRTYNSPLHF
cdr3_nt: TGCGCCAGCAGCTTGGGGAGGACATATAATTCACCCCTCCACTTT
cdr3_length: 15
clone_size: once
j_call: TRBJ1-6
v_call: TRBV5-1
d_call: -

cdr3_aa: CASSPLWGNEQFF
cdr3_nt: TGTGCCAGCAGCCCTCTCTGGGGCAATGAGCAGTTCTTC
cdr3_length: 13
clone_size: -
j_call: TRBJ2-1
v_call: TRBV11-3
d_call: -

cdr3_aa: CASRIPNYGYTF
cdr3_nt: TGTGCCAGTAGGATCCCTAACTATGGCTACACCTTC
cdr3_length: 12
clone_size: -
j_call: TRBJ1-2
v_call: TRBV19
d_call: -

cdr3_aa: CASSLGAGGPSEQYF
cdr3_nt: TGCGCCAGCAGCTTGGGGGCGGGAGGGCCCTCCGAGCAGTACTTC
cdr3_length: 15
clone_size: -
j_call: TRBJ2-7
v_call: TRBV5-1
d_call: TRBD2

cdr3_aa: CGAGANVLTF
cdr3_nt: TGCGGGGCTGGGGCCAACGTCCTGACTTTC
cdr3_length: 10
clone_size: -
j_call: TRBJ2-6
v_call: TRBV6-1
d_call: -

cdr3_aa: CASSLRAMTVNTEAFF
cdr3_nt: TGTGCCAGCAGCTTGCGGGCAATGACAGTGAACACTGAAGCTTTCTTT
cdr3_length: 16
clone_size: -
j_call: TRBJ1-1
v_call: TRBV5-6
d_call: -

cdr3_aa: CASRASGNGETQYF
cdr3_nt: TGTGCCAGCAGGGCTAGCGGGAATGGGGAGACCCAGTACTTC
cdr3_length: 14
clone_size: -
j_call: TRBJ2-5
v_call: TRBV27
d_call: TRBD2

cdr3_aa: CSVRRDYNEQFF
cdr3_nt: TGCAGCGTGAGGCGGGATTACAATGAGCAGTTCTTC
cdr3_length: 12
clone_size: -
j_call: TRBJ2-1
v_call: TRBV29-1
d_call: -

cdr3_aa: CASSQDPSGGYNEQFF
cdr3_nt: TGTGCCAGCAGCCAAGATCCTAGCGGGGGGTACAATGAGCAGTTCTTC
cdr3_length: 16
clone_size: -
j_call: TRBJ2-1
v_call: TRBV5-4
d_call: TRBD2

cdr3_aa: CASSLTVTGRGDYGYTF
cdr3_nt: TGCGCCAGCAGCTTGACGGTGACGGGCCGCGGGGACTATGGCTACACCTTC
cdr3_length: 17
clone_size: -
j_call: TRBJ1-2
v_call: TRBV5-1
d_call: -

cdr3_aa: CASSSGPGSVAFF
cdr3_nt: TGTGCCAGCAGCTCCGGTCCGGGGTCGGTAGCTTTCTTT
cdr3_length: 13
clone_size: -
j_call: TRBJ1-1
v_call: TRBV9
d_call: -

cdr3_aa: CASSFKGGTNTEAFF
cdr3_nt: TGTGCCAGCAGCTTTAAAGGGGGCACAAACACTGAAGCTTTCTTT
cdr3_length: 15
clone_size: -
j_call: TRBJ1-1
v_call: TRBV5-4
d_call: TRBD1

cdr3_aa: CASILGRETGELFF
cdr3_nt: TGTGCCAGCATATTAGGGCGAGAAACCGGGGAGCTGTTTTTT
cdr3_length: 14
clone_size: once
j_call: TRBJ2-2
v_call: TRBV7-9
d_call: -

cdr3_aa: CASSRLSGGSYNEQFF
cdr3_nt: TGTGCCAGCAGTCGATTGAGCGGGGGCTCGTACAATGAGCAGTTCTTC
cdr3_length: 16
clone_size: -
j_call: TRBJ2-1
v_call: TRBV14
d_call: TRBD2

cdr3_aa: CASSSNGYTF
cdr3_nt: TGTGCCAGCAGTTCAAATGGCTACACCTTC
cdr3_length: 10
clone_size: -
j_call: TRBJ1-2
v_call: TRBV2
d_call: -

cdr3_aa: CASSQGLAGNNEQFF
cdr3_nt: TGTGCCAGCAGCCAGGGACTAGCGGGGAACAATGAGCAGTTCTTC
cdr3_length: 15
clone_size: -
j_call: TRBJ2-1
v_call: TRBV4-2
d_call: TRBD2

cdr3_aa: CASSFTPGLSYEQYF
cdr3_nt: TGTGCCAGCAGCTTTACCCCGGGACTATCCTACGAGCAGTACTTC
cdr3_length: 15
clone_size: -
j_call: TRBJ2-7
v_call: TRBV7-2
d_call: TRBD2

cdr3_aa: CAIRDRGRGGYTF
cdr3_nt: TGTGCCATCAGGGACAGGGGGCGCGGTGGCTACACCTTC
cdr3_length: 13
clone_size: -
j_call: TRBJ1-2
v_call: TRBV19
d_call: TRBD1